This T cell receptor beta chain was profiled in a study of blood T cell repertoires in COVID-19. Sequencing was performed with immunoSEQ multiplex PCR; in TCRdb, only in-frame clones are kept and a portion is missing. The data hold roughly 500,000 clones, with 89% observed a single time. The specimen sequenced was peripheral blood. The TCR comes from a young man with COVID-19, enrolled during active disease.

CDR3 nucleotide sequence: TGTGCCAGCAGTCGCCGGGACAGGGGGCGCGGCGTCGAGGTGGAGACCCAGTACTTC. It yields the protein CASSRRDRGRGVEVETQYF. The V and J genes are TRBV27 and TRBJ2-5; TRBD1 matches 12 bases. Germline V gives CDR1 MNHEY, CDR2 SMNVEV (reference sequence). The CDR3 sequence is 19 residues long. With 5 bases clipped from V and 5 bases from J, the junction kept 18 bases outside the gene matches.